Below, one TCR beta chain is given with its context. One junction end does not reproduce the germline sequence, and a read error may be involved. This CDR3 spans 13 amino acids. The germline V gene has CDR1 MNHEY and CDR2 SMNVEV (reference sequence). The source material, RNA transcripts, was used to amplify TCR beta CDR3 regions. The primer set for the first-round RT-PCR of the TCR CDR3 was HTBI. One entry per CDR3 protein results from TCRdb running MiXCR on the multiplex PCR reads. The sample has hundreds of thousands of distinct CDR3 sequences, about 17% seen once. The source of the sample is a study of T cells in Graves' hyperthyroidism and ophthalmopathy.

The receptor's source is a man aged 35-49 years with Graves' hyperthyroidism. Sequencing input: blood. The chain combines TRBV27 with TRBJ2-5; D unclear. The CDR3 protein is CANSFHSEEIQYF. The DNA of the CDR3 is TGTGCCAACAGTTTTCACAGCGAAGAGATCCAGTACTTC.